Each of the 3 T cell receptor beta chains below was sequenced from the same sample in a study of cytomegalovirus exposure and HLA in healthy donors. PCR employed 60 Vbeta and 13 Jbeta primers. The assay was immunoSEQ multiplex PCR, and TCRdb's table has in-frame clones only and misses some. The data contain 190,000 or so clones, 75% to 85% of them singletons. The sequencing input was PBMCs. The origin of the receptors is a boy younger than 18 in good health and CMV-seronegative.

This clone was detected a few times. The chain couples TRBV7-2 to TRBJ2-5; 7 bases fit TRBD1. The CDR3 is 15 amino acids. Germline lookup yields CDR1 SGHTA and CDR2 FQGNSA. V trimming: 1 base; J trimming: 5 bases; junction bases outside the gene matches: 7. The CDR3 protein is CASSLVWGRGETQYF. The CDR3 DNA sequence: TGTGCCAGCAGCTTAGTCTGGGGCAGGGGGGAGACCCAGTACTTC. Variable domain in full (rest from reference TRBV7-2 and TRBJ2-5): GAGVSQSPSNKVTEKGKDVELRCDPISGHTALYWYRQSLGQGLEFLIYFQGNSAPDKSGLPSDRFSAERTGGSVSTLTIQRTQQEDSAVYLCASSLVWGRGETQYFGPGTRLLVL.

This chain joins TRBV4-2 and TRBJ1-2; 10 bases are shared with TRBD1. The germline CDR1 and CDR2 sequences are LGHNA and YNFKEQ. Losses at the gene ends were 4 bases for V and 6 bases for J; bases not matched to a gene: 2. This CDR3 spans 13 amino acids. CDR3 nucleotides: TGTGCCAGCAGCCGACAGGGGGCGCATGGCTACACCTTC. Its translation is CASSRQGAHGYTF.

This clone was seen a single time. CDR3 nucleotides: TGCGCCAGCAGCTTGGATCGGCTAGCGGGAGGGGAGACCCAGTACTTC. Its translation: CASSLDRLAGGETQYF. J is TRBJ2-5 and V is TRBV5-1, with 12 bases aligning to TRBD2. The CDR3 is 16 amino acids. After removal of 0 bases from V and 5 bases from J, the junction contained 5 bases not matched to a gene. CDR1 is SGHRS and CDR2 is YFSETQ in the germline V gene.